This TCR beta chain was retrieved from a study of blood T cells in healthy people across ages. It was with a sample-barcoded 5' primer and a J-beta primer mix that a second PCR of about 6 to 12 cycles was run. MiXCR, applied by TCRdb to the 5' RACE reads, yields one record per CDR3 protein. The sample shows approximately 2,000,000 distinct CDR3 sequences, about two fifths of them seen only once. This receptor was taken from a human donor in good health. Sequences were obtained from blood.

The CDR3 region is CAISDSGQGGSYEQYF. The CDR3 region has the DNA TGTGCCATCAGTGACTCCGGGCAAGGCGGCTCCTACGAGCAGTACTTC. The chain employs TRBV10-3 and TRBJ2-7; no clear D gene. The CDR3 consists of 16 residues. V lost 3 bases, J lost 0 bases, and 15 bases lay in between. Germline V gene sequence: CDR1 ENHRY, CDR2 SYGVKD.